These 16 T cell receptor beta chains share one sample of origin, sequenced in a study of blood T cell repertoires in COVID-19. Generated by immunoSEQ multiplex PCR, the TCRdb table keeps only in-frame clones and is missing some. The data show around 250,000 clones, approximately 88% seen once. The sample taken for sequencing was peripheral blood. Receptors were obtained from a woman aged 70-85 years with COVID-19, enrolled during active disease.

This clone came up once. This chain joins TRBV12-3 or TRBV12-4 and TRBJ1-2; D is uncertain. Deletions cut 5 bases from V and 13 bases from J, with 17 bases between. There are 12 residues in the CDR3. The chain's CDR3 is CASSPTRRAPTF. CDR3 in DNA: TGTGCCAGCAGTCCCACGCGGAGAGCTCCCACCTTC.

This chain joins TRBV11-3 and TRBJ2-2; TRBD1 is a possible D gene (6 bases). In germline, CDR1 is SGHNT, CDR2 YENEEA. The V and J ends lost 0 bases and 5 bases respectively, with 13 bases between them. This CDR3 region has 16 residues. Here the CDR3 reads CASSLDRGARTGELFF. In DNA, the CDR3 is TGTGCCAGCAGCTTAGACAGGGGCGCTCGAACCGGGGAGCTGTTTTTT.

The chain employs TRBV19 and TRBJ1-5; 7 nucleotides line up with TRBD1. Germline CDR1 LNHDA, CDR2 SQIVND (reference sequence). CDR3 length: 14 residues. The J segment lost 3 bases and the V segment lost 9 bases, leaving 8 bases of the junction unmatched. The CDR3 DNA is TGTGCCAGCAGTGACAGGGCCCTCAATCAGCCCCAGCATTTT. Its translation is CASSDRALNQPQHF.

This chain's CDR3 is CASSARDSWNIQYF. CDR3 sequence (DNA): TGTGCCAGCAGCGCGCGGGACTCCTGGAACATTCAGTACTTC. The V gene is TRBV2, the J gene TRBJ2-4; possibly TRBD2 for D (6 bases). Germline CDR1 and CDR2: SNHLY and FYNNEI. V lost 6 bases, J lost 7 bases, and 16 bases lay in between. This CDR3 is 14 amino acids long.

The V gene is TRBV3-1 (or the pseudogene TRBV3-2), the J gene TRBJ1-3; 9 bases are shared with TRBD1. The CDR3 has 17 residues. Germline CDR1 is LGHDT and CDR2 is YNNKEL (reference sequence). Trimming cost V 4 bases and J 4 bases; bases outside gene matches: 11. CDR3 region: CASSRGTGYLGGNTIYF. Written as DNA, the CDR3 is TGTGCCAGCAGCCGCGGGACAGGGTATCTTGGAGGAAACACCATATATTTT.

For this clone: The same CDR3 is also encoded by other DNA sequences in this sample. The chain carries TRBV19 and TRBJ2-2, with TRBD1 matching over 7 bases. CDR1 and CDR2 (germline): LNHDA, SQIVND (reference sequence). The V and J ends lost 2 bases and 3 bases, in that order; junction bases with no gene match: 3. This CDR3 has 15 residues. The CDR3 loop is CASSIYTGDTGELFF. The CDR3 bases are TGTGCCAGTAGTATATATACAGGGGACACCGGGGAGCTGTTTTTT. The variable domain in full, with the rest retrieved from reference TRBV19 and TRBJ2-2, is DGGITQSPKYLFRKEGQNVTLSCEQNLNHDAMYWYRQDPGQGLRLIYYSQIVNDFQKGDIAEGYSVSREKKESFPLTVTSAQKNPTAFYLCASSIYTGDTGELFFGEGSRLTVL.

The chain employs TRBV6-5 and TRBJ1-6; D is unclear. The CDR3 spans 12 residues. The ends were cut back, 6 bases at V and 4 bases at J, with 4 bases in the middle. Germline lookup yields CDR1 MNHEY and CDR2 SVGAGI. For the CDR3, the DNA is TGTGCCAGCAGGGAGTATAATTCACCCCTCCACTTT. Its protein is CASREYNSPLHF.

V gene TRBV10-3 combines with J gene TRBJ1-3; D is perhaps TRBD1 (5 bases). This CDR3 region has 14 residues. V shed 6 bases and J shed 4 bases, with 13 bases lying between them. Looked up from germline, CDR1 is ENHRY and CDR2 is SYGVKD. The CDR3 here is CAIRTGSAGNTIYF. As DNA, the CDR3 is TGTGCCATCAGAACAGGTTCGGCCGGAAACACCATATATTTT.

This sequence joins TRBV20-1 and TRBJ1-2; D unclear. CDR1 DFQATT and CDR2 SNEGSKA come from the germline V gene (reference sequence). The CDR3 has 11 amino acids. The CDR3 DNA sequence: TGCAGGCCCGGTAGTAACTATGGCTACACCTTC. Amino acids: CRPGSNYGYTF.

The rearrangement joins TRBV6-2 or TRBV6-3 to TRBJ2-3; the match to TRBD2 covers 10 bases. The CDR3 loop spans 16 amino acids. The V gene's germline CDR1 is MNHEY and CDR2 SVGEGT. Unmatched junction bases numbered 8, after V lost 2 bases and J lost 6 bases. CDR3 protein: CASSYVIAGGIDTQYF. The DNA for the CDR3 is TGTGCCAGCAGTTACGTAATAGCGGGAGGTATTGATACGCAGTATTTT.

V is TRBV20-1 and J is TRBJ1-1; 8 bases are shared with TRBD1. The V and J ends lost 3 bases and 11 bases, in that order; junction bases with no gene match: 8. The germline gives CDR1 DFQATT, CDR2 SNEGSKA (reference sequence). The CDR3 contains 12 residues. CDR3 sequence reads: CSASRAGGEAFF. The DNA of the CDR3 is TGCAGTGCTAGTCGGGCAGGGGGCGAGGCTTTCTTT.

The rearrangement uses TRBV2 and TRBJ1-5; D remains unclear. Looked up from germline, CDR1 is SNHLY and CDR2 is FYNNEI. The length of the CDR3 is 15 residues. Trimming took off 2 bases at V and 2 bases at J, with 10 bases between the two ends. CDR3 sequence reads: CASSEMELGNQPQHF. The DNA of the CDR3 is TGTGCCAGCAGTGAAATGGAGCTTGGCAATCAGCCCCAGCATTTT.

This clone was seen a single time. The CDR3 DNA reads as TGTGCCTGGACTGTCGTCCGGGACAGGGGGAGAGATACGCAGTATTTT. Translation gives CAWTVVRDRGRDTQYF. V usage is TRBV30 and J usage is TRBJ2-3; 11 bases fit TRBD1. There are 16 residues in the CDR3. Trimming at V came to 4 bases and at J to 5 bases, leaving 11 bases not matched to a gene. Germline assignment: CDR1 GTSNPN and CDR2 SVGIG (reference sequence).

This chain connects TRBV24-1 to TRBJ1-1, with TRBD1 matching 9 bases. The CDR3 is 17 amino acids. The junction had 11 bases not matched to a gene; V was cut back by 2 bases and J by 5 bases. CDR1 is KGHDR, CDR2 SFDVKD, per germline. Written as DNA, the CDR3 is TGTGCCACCAGTGATTCCCCACAGGGGGCTGGGTGGACTGAAGCTTTCTTT. Its protein is CATSDSPQGAGWTEAFF.

The J gene is TRBJ2-2, the V gene TRBV2; D remains ambiguous. CDR1 is SNHLY and CDR2 is FYNNEI in the germline V gene. With 0 bases removed from V and 2 bases from J, the gap between germline ends came to 10 bases. The CDR3 covers 16 residues. The CDR3 sequence: CASSEARGANTGELFF. The CDR3, as DNA: TGTGCCAGCAGTGAAGCGCGCGGAGCCAACACCGGGGAGCTGTTTTTT.

The chain combines TRBV28 with TRBJ2-1, with 8 bases that match TRBD2. From germline, CDR1 is MDHEN and CDR2 SYDVKM. Losses at the gene ends were 2 bases for V and 4 bases for J; bases not matched to a gene: 7. The CDR3 contains 16 residues. CDR3 sequence: CASSLVASGGYNEQFF. CDR3 DNA: TGTGCCAGCAGTTTAGTGGCCAGCGGGGGATACAATGAGCAGTTCTTC.